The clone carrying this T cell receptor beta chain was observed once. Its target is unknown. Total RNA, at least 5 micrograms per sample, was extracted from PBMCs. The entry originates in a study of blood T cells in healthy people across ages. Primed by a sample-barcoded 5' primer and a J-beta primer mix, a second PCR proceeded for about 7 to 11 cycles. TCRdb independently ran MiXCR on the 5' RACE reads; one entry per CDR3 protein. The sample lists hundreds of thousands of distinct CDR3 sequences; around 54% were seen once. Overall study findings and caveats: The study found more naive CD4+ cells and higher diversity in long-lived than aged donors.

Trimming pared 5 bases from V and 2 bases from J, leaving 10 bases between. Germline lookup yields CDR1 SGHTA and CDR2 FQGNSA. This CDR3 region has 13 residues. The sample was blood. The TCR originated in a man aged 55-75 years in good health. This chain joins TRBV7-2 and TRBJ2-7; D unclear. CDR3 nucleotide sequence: TGTGCCAGCAGCGTCACAGACACCTACGAGCAGTACTTC. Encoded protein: CASSVTDTYEQYF.